Listed here are 31 T cell receptor beta chains from one sample, sequenced in a study of response to subunit inactivated influenza vaccine. One entry per CDR3 protein results from TCRdb running MiXCR on the RT-PCR reads. This table has over 400,000 distinct CDR3 sequences, 10% to 15% appearing once. The input for sequencing was PBMCs from blood, taken 45 days after vaccination. The receptors were sampled from a man aged 45 to 65 who received an inactivated influenza vaccine.

This clonotype came up a few times. This sequence joins TRBV12-3 or TRBV12-4 and TRBJ1-5; D remains ambiguous. The V gene lost 3 bases and the J gene lost 4 bases, with 13 bases spanning the gap. The CDR3 totals 15 residues. CDR3 in DNA: TGTGCCAGCAGTTTTGAAACAGCTTTAAATCAGCCCCAGCATTTT. Its translation: CASSFETALNQPQHF.

This clonotype has just a few counts. The chain recombines TRBV4-1 with TRBJ2-7, with D tentatively TRBD1 (5 bases). Per the germline V gene, CDR1 is MGHRA and CDR2 is YSYEKL. V lost 1 base, J lost 2 bases, and 15 bases lay in between. CDR3 length: 16 residues. CDR3 residues: CASSQAVTDPAYEQYF. DNA of the CDR3: TGCGCCAGCAGCCAAGCAGTGACAGACCCGGCCTACGAGCAGTACTTC.

A few counts support this clonotype. This chain links TRBV3-1 with TRBJ2-3; D is ambiguous. V shed 2 bases and J shed 0 bases, with 6 bases lying between them. Germline CDR1 reads LGHDT; CDR2 reads YNNKEL (reference sequence). The length of the CDR3 is 14 residues. The CDR3 sequence is CASSQSPSTDTQYF. In nucleotides, the CDR3 is TGTGCCAGCAGCCAAAGCCCGAGCACAGATACGCAGTATTTT.

This clonotype was detected ten times or more. The chain links TRBV30 to TRBJ2-7; D ambiguous. Trimming took 0 bases from V and 4 from J, leaving 7 bases between them. CDR1 GTSNPN and CDR2 SVGIG come from the germline V gene (reference sequence). The CDR3 consists of 12 residues. The CDR3 sequence is CAWSVEGYEQYF. CDR3 coding DNA: TGTGCCTGGAGTGTAGAAGGGTACGAGCAGTACTTC.

Concerning this clonotype: At one boundary the junction diverges from the germline segment, which might be a read error. The chain combines TRBV20-1 with TRBJ2-3; 8 nucleotides line up with TRBD1. Germline CDR1 DFQATT, CDR2 SNEGSKA (reference sequence). This CDR3 is 16 amino acids long. The DNA of the CDR3 is TGCTGTGCTAGAGGATTGGACAGGGTGGATGGAGATACGCAGTATTTT. Translation: CCARGLDRVDGDTQYF.

The chain links TRBV29-1 to TRBJ2-3; D unresolved. Germline CDR1 is SQVTM and CDR2 is ANQGSEA. The CDR3 is 14 amino acids. Trimming stripped 7 bases from V and 6 bases from J, with 20 bases between. CDR3 sequence (DNA): TGCAGCGCTATAACCTTGGTACAAGACGATACGCAGTATTTT. Translated, it gives CSAITLVQDDTQYF.

This clonotype was seen a few times. The genes are TRBV6-5 and TRBJ1-2; 8 bases line up with TRBD1. The V gene end was trimmed by 6 bases and the J gene end by 7 bases; junction bases not matched to a gene: 4. There are 12 residues in the CDR3. CDR1 MNHEY and CDR2 SVGAGI come from the germline V gene. The CDR3 is CASSGQGRGYTF. CDR3 DNA: TGTGCCAGCAGCGGACAGGGTCGTGGCTACACCTTC.

This clonotype was detected a few times. This chain connects TRBV20-1 to TRBJ2-1, with 7 bases fitting TRBD1. V lost 3 bases, J lost 3 bases, and 11 bases stayed unmatched. From germline, CDR1 is DFQATT and CDR2 SNEGSKA (reference sequence). This CDR3 is 16 amino acids long. Written as DNA, the CDR3 is TGCAGTGCTAGGGGGGCCTGGACAGGCATCTACAATGAGCAGTTCTTC. It codes for CSARGAWTGIYNEQFF.

This clonotype was seen only a few times. The chain uses TRBV7-8 and TRBJ2-1, with 8 bases lining up with TRBD1. CDR3 length: 15 amino acids. Trimming cost V 8 bases and J 3 bases; bases outside gene matches: 9. The V gene's germline CDR1 is SGHVS and CDR2 FQNEAQ. CDR3 bases: TGTGCCAGCCGACCGACAGGGGTGGTCTACAATGAGCAGTTCTTC. This sequence encodes CASRPTGVVYNEQFF. The full variable domain, its missing parts supplied by reference TRBV7-8 and TRBJ2-1, is GAGVSQSPRYKVAKRGQDVALRCDPISGHVSLFWYQQALGQGPEFLTYFQNEAQLDKSGLPSDRFFAERPEGSVSTLKIQRTQQEDSAVYLCASRPTGVVYNEQFFGPGTRLTVL.

The V and J genes are TRBV20-1 and TRBJ2-7, with a possible D match to TRBD1 (6 bases). V lost 0 bases to trimming and J lost 0 bases, with 15 bases between them. Germline loops: CDR1 DFQATT, CDR2 SNEGSKA (reference sequence). The CDR3 covers 16 residues. The CDR3 coding sequence is TGCAGTGCTAGAGATCTAGGACAGCCTAGCTCCTACGAGCAGTACTTC. Its protein is CSARDLGQPSSYEQYF.

The chain couples TRBV20-1 to TRBJ2-1, with a possible D match to TRBD2 (6 bases). The CDR3 covers 16 residues. The germline gives CDR1 DFQATT, CDR2 SNEGSKA (reference sequence). With 6 bases removed from V and 0 bases from J, the gap between germline ends came to 18 bases. The CDR3, as DNA: TGCAGTGCCACCCCCCCTGGAGGGACCTCCTACAATGAGCAGTTCTTC. It encodes CSATPPGGTSYNEQFF.

This clonotype has just a few counts. The rearrangement links TRBV6-5 to TRBJ1-2, with D perhaps matching TRBD1 (6 bases). V shed 6 bases and J shed 6 bases, with 11 bases lying between them. The CDR3 length is 12 residues. Germline assignment: CDR1 MNHEY and CDR2 SVGAGI. As DNA, the CDR3 is TGTGCCAGCAGCCCCGGACAGCATGGCTACACCTTC. Its translation: CASSPGQHGYTF.

As regards this clonotype: Being one base from a much bigger clone, this may be a read error. This CDR3 fails to terminate in the conserved phenylalanine or tryptophan, so it likely reflects a read error. The chain has TRBV20-1 and TRBJ2-2; TRBD1 agrees at 8 bases. This CDR3 has 14 amino acids. V shed 3 bases, J shed 4 bases, and the junction held 4 bases outside the gene matches. Germline CDR1 DFQATT, CDR2 SNEGSKA (reference sequence). This CDR3 reads CSASRTGSTGELFV. The DNA of the CDR3 is TGCAGTGCTAGCAGGACAGGGAGCACCGGGGAGCTGTTTGTT.

V gene TRBV18 combines with J gene TRBJ1-5; perhaps TRBD1 as D (5 bases). V was clipped by 2 bases and J by 6 bases, with 8 bases between them. In germline, CDR1 is KGHSH, CDR2 LQKENI. CDR3 size: 13 residues. CDR3: CASSPGDGQPQHF. The DNA for the CDR3 is TGTGCCAGCTCACCAGGGGACGGTCAGCCCCAGCATTTT. The whole variable domain, filled in from reference TRBV18 and TRBJ1-5, reads NAGVMQNPRHLVRRRGQEARLRCSPMKGHSHVYWYRQLPEEGLKFMVYLQKENIIDESGMPKERFSAEFPKEGPSILRIQQVVRGDSAAYFCASSPGDGQPQHFGDGTRLSIL.

The chain has TRBV5-4 and TRBJ2-1; D remains ambiguous. The V end was cut by 4 bases, the J end by 0 bases, with 8 bases between. The CDR3 is 14 residues long. The germline V gene encodes CDR1 SGHNT and CDR2 YYREEE (reference sequence). DNA for the CDR3: TGTGCCAGCAGCCCGGAGAACTCCTACAATGAGCAGTTCTTC. Its protein is CASSPENSYNEQFF.

The rearrangement joins TRBV14 to TRBJ2-3, with a tentative D call TRBD2 (5 bases). Germline V gene lookup returns CDR1 SGHDN and CDR2 FVKESK. This CDR3 contains 14 residues. The V gene lost 4 bases and the J gene lost 2 bases, with 10 bases spanning the gap. CDR3 amino acids: CASSRGLVTDTQYF. The CDR3 bases are TGTGCCAGCAGCCGTGGACTCGTCACAGATACGCAGTATTTT.

This clonotype was recorded at least ten times. V gene TRBV29-1 combines with J gene TRBJ2-7; tentative D call: TRBD1 (6 bases). Trimming shortened V by 8 bases and J by 6 bases, and 14 bases separated the two germline ends. CDR1 SQVTM and CDR2 ANQGSEA come from the germline V gene. The CDR3 contains 11 residues. CDR3 bases: TGCAGCTCCTGGACAGCCGGCGAGCAGTACTTC. It encodes CSSWTAGEQYF.

This clonotype showed up just a few times. The J gene is TRBJ2-3, the V gene TRBV27, with D unclear. V lost 5 bases and J lost 4, with 10 bases in between. Germline lookup yields CDR1 MNHEY and CDR2 SMNVEV (reference sequence). The CDR3 spans 13 residues. CDR3 loop: CASSGINSDTQYF. For the CDR3, the DNA is TGTGCCAGCAGTGGTATTAACTCAGATACGCAGTATTTT.

This clonotype was counted many times. The chain joins TRBV4-3 to TRBJ1-1; tentative D call: TRBD1 (5 bases). The CDR3 is made up of 13 amino acids. Trimming took off 1 base at V and 5 bases at J, with 8 bases between the two ends. CDR1 and CDR2 (germline): LGHNA, YSLEER. The CDR3 DNA follows: TGCGCCAGCAGCCAAGGGGGGAGGACTGAAGCTTTCTTT. Translated, it gives CASSQGGRTEAFF.

The chain carries TRBV6-1 and TRBJ2-2; 7 bases align to TRBD2. Trimming took 7 bases from V and 2 from J; bases not matched to a gene: 16. This CDR3 is 18 amino acids long. From germline, CDR1 is MNHNS and CDR2 SASEGT. Written as DNA, the CDR3 is TGTGCCAGCAAATGGACTAGTCGGGGCACAGCTAACACCGGGGAGCTGTTTTTT. Translating it yields CASKWTSRGTANTGELFF.

The table lists this clonotype with many counts. V and J are TRBV12-3 or TRBV12-4 and TRBJ2-1; 9 bases line up with TRBD1. V lost 3 bases, J lost 4 bases, and 7 bases stayed unmatched. CDR3 length: 16 amino acids. The CDR3 here is CASSFGDRELYNEQFF. The CDR3 bases are TGTGCCAGCAGTTTTGGGGACAGGGAGTTGTACAATGAGCAGTTCTTC.

V and J are TRBV20-1 and TRBJ2-4; D gene ambiguous. There are 13 residues in the CDR3. Trimming stripped 5 bases from V and 1 base from J, with 9 bases between. Germline-derived CDR1 and CDR2 are DFQATT and SNEGSKA (reference sequence). The CDR3 bases are TGCAGTGCTCGCGAAGGGGCCAAAAACATTCAGTACTTC. The encoded protein is CSAREGAKNIQYF.

This clonotype was picked up a small number of times. The gene calls are TRBV4-2 and TRBJ2-5; tentatively, D is TRBD2 (5 bases). The CDR3 has 14 amino acids. CDR1 and CDR2 from the germline V gene are LGHNA and YNFKEQ. Trimming pared 1 base from V and 5 bases from J, leaving 11 bases between. CDR3: CASSQGWGAETQYF. DNA of the CDR3: TGTGCCAGCAGCCAAGGGTGGGGAGCGGAGACCCAGTACTTC.

The table lists this clonotype with many counts. The CDR3 loop is CASSTLISGGYEQYF. Written as DNA, the CDR3 is TGCGCCAGCAGCACCCTAATCTCCGGGGGATATGAGCAGTACTTC. V gene TRBV5-1 combines with J gene TRBJ2-7; possible D gene TRBD2, 6 bases. CDR1 and CDR2 from the germline V gene are SGHRS and YFSETQ. This CDR3 is built from 15 residues. V lost 4 bases to trimming and J lost 7 bases, with 21 bases between them.

The sample holds a few counts of this clonotype. This chain uses TRBV15 with TRBJ2-3, with 11 nucleotides matching TRBD2. The J segment lost 5 bases and the V segment lost 3 bases, leaving 10 bases of the junction unmatched. Germline V lookup: CDR1 LNHNV, CDR2 YYDKDF (reference sequence). The length of the CDR3 is 17 residues. CDR3 in amino acids: CATSRLTSGVHLDTQYF. The DNA for the CDR3 is TGTGCCACCAGCAGGTTGACTAGCGGGGTTCATTTAGATACGCAGTATTTT.

The V and J genes are TRBV2 and TRBJ2-6, with D possibly TRBD1 on 6 matching bases. The CDR3 spans 15 residues. Germline V gene sequence: CDR1 SNHLY, CDR2 FYNNEI. V shed 7 bases and J shed 0 bases, with 10 bases lying between them. The CDR3 loop reads CASKTGHSGANVLTF. CDR3 sequence (DNA): TGTGCCAGCAAAACAGGGCACTCTGGGGCCAACGTCCTGACTTTC.

This clonotype has just a few counts. The chain is built from TRBV27 and TRBJ1-2; weak D call: TRBD1 (6 bases). Germline lookup yields CDR1 MNHEY and CDR2 SMNVEV (reference sequence). The CDR3 is made up of 15 amino acids. CDR3 nucleotide sequence: TGTGCTAAACCTTACGGTCAGGGGCAAAACTATGGCTACACCTTC. This codes for CAKPYGQGQNYGYTF.

This chain uses TRBV5-1 with TRBJ2-1; TRBD2 agrees at 8 bases. Germline lookup yields CDR1 SGHRS and CDR2 YFSETQ. V shed 2 bases and J 4 bases; nucleotides not matched to a gene: 5. CDR3 length: 15 amino acids. CDR3: CASSFAGGPYNEQFF. The DNA for the CDR3 is TGCGCCAGCAGCTTTGCGGGAGGCCCTTACAATGAGCAGTTCTTC.

This chain uses TRBV7-8 with TRBJ2-1, with TRBD2 matching over 9 bases. V shed 6 bases and J 2 bases; nucleotides not matched to a gene: 5. From germline, CDR1 is SGHVS and CDR2 FQNEAQ. The CDR3 has 15 residues. CDR3 in DNA: TGTGCCAGCAGATTTAGCGGGGGTCCCTACAATGAGCAGTTCTTC. Translated: CASRFSGGPYNEQFF.

This clonotype was picked up a small number of times. The rearrangement links TRBV20-1 to TRBJ2-1; 9 bases agree with TRBD2. The V and J ends lost 3 bases and 9 bases, in that order; junction bases with no gene match: 6. The germline CDR1 and CDR2 sequences are DFQATT and SNEGSKA (reference sequence). This CDR3 comprises 13 residues. Here the CDR3 DNA reads TGCAGTGCTAGGGCTGCGCGGGAGGGTGAGCAGTTCTTC. This encodes CSARAAREGEQFF.

On this clonotype itself: A much larger clone lies one base from this, so it may be a read error. J is TRBJ2-1 and V is TRBV5-1; TRBD2 agrees at 13 bases. CDR1 is SGHRS and CDR2 is YFSETQ in the germline V gene. Trimming took 1 base from V and 7 from J; bases not matched to a gene: 14. This CDR3 region has 19 residues. In nucleotides, the CDR3 is TGCGCCAGCAGCTTGAGAAGACTAGCGGGAGGAAGGGTATCGAATGAGCAGTTCTTC. Its translation: CASSLRRLAGGRVSNEQFF.